This record looks at one T cell receptor (beta chain) sequence and its context. Its antigen is unknown. This sample is part of a study of cytomegalovirus exposure and HLA in healthy donors. Study background: Genetic ancestry analysis placed under 90% of the 400 or so donors that were genotyped in the Caucasian-associated cluster. Study-level results: The classifier, whose performance was assessed in both the original and validation cohorts, reportedly diagnosed cytomegalovirus status with high specificity and sensitivity.

With 60 Vbeta and 13 Jbeta primers, the PCR was carried out. Produced via immunoSEQ multiplex PCR; TCRdb's table is partial and in-frame only. The sample yields 86,000 or so clones, 70% to 80% seen once. The CDR3 consists of 13 residues. The germline V gene encodes CDR1 LNHDA and CDR2 SQIVND (reference sequence). V lost 6 bases and J lost 4, with 10 bases in between. The specimen was PBMCs. The sequence came from a woman in her forties in good health and CMV-seropositive. The chain has TRBV19 and TRBJ2-1; the D gene is possibly TRBD2 (5 bases). For the CDR3, the DNA is TGTGCCAGTAGCCTGACTATTTACAATGAGCAGTTCTTC. Translation: CASSLTIYNEQFF.